The next 2 T cell receptor beta chains were all read from a single sample in a study of T cell repertoires in cytomegalovirus infection. These receptors are not linked to any known antigen. TCRdb called the reads again in MiXCR, with one record for every CDR3 protein. Here the sample spans under 150,000 distinct CDR3 sequences, 30% being singletons. Sequenced here: CD8+ T cells from cultured PBMCs, sampled from culture after CMV antigen stimulation. These receptors originate from a human donor in good health (CMV status not recorded). Some clones in this sample may be carry-over from other donors' samples.

The chain carries TRBV9 and TRBJ2-3, with D uncertain. Trimming took 3 bases from V and 2 from J, leaving 1 base between them. The CDR3 loop spans 11 amino acids. Germline V CDR1 and CDR2: SGDLS, YYNGEE. The CDR3 here is CASSATDTQYF. CDR3 bases: TGTGCCAGCAGCGCCACAGATACGCAGTATTTT.

This clonotype was seen repeatedly, ten times or more. The rearrangement joins TRBV2 to TRBJ2-1, with TRBD1 identical over 8 bases. The CDR3 spans 13 residues. Germline V lookup: CDR1 SNHLY, CDR2 FYNNEI. For the CDR3, the DNA is TGTGCTCATGGACAGGGTCTGTACAATGAGCAGTTCTTC. It codes for CAHGQGLYNEQFF.